The present T cell receptor beta chain was sequenced within a study of T-cell reconstitution after alpha-beta-depleted transplantation in children. The TCRbeta library was prepared with unique molecular identifiers. TCRdb analysed the PCR reads with MiXCR anew, one entry per CDR3 protein. The repertoire holds 200,000 or so distinct CDR3 sequences, with roughly 6.6% as singletons. This clonotype was seen repeatedly, ten times or more. One junction end does not reproduce the germline sequence, and a read error may be involved. The germline V gene encodes CDR1 SGHRS and CDR2 YFSETQ. CDR3 length: 15 amino acids.

The clonotype originates from a boy younger than 10 with acute lymphoblastic leukemia, due to receive a stem cell transplant. This rearrangement joins TRBV5-1 to TRBJ2-2; 7 positions agree with TRBD1. Sequences were derived from PBMCs, sampled before TCRalphabeta/CD19-depleted stem cell transplant. The CDR3 region has the DNA TGTGCCAGCAGTTTAGGGGGCGCGAACACCGGGGAGCTGTTTTTT. This sequence encodes CASSLGGANTGELFF.